Each of the 29 T cell receptor beta chains below was sequenced from the same sample in a study of cytomegalovirus exposure and HLA in healthy donors. PCR was performed using 60 Vbeta and 13 Jbeta primers. The method was immunoSEQ multiplex PCR; TCRdb's version includes in-frame clones alone and lacks a portion of them. This listing includes 190,000 or so clones. The sequenced sample consisted of PBMCs. The receptor source for this set is a boy between 5 and 17 years old in good health and CMV-seronegative.

The chain recombines TRBV19 with TRBJ2-3, with TRBD1 matching over 7 bases. The CDR3 has 14 residues. In germline, CDR1 is LNHDA, CDR2 SQIVND (reference sequence). Trimming removed 8 bases from V and 1 base from J; junction bases left unmatched: 6. The CDR3 nucleotides are TGTGCCAGTGGCTCCGGGACAGGCACAGATACGCAGTATTTT. It translates to CASGSGTGTDTQYF.

This chain joins TRBV6-5 and TRBJ2-5, with 10 bases lining up with TRBD2. V lost 8 bases, J lost 4 bases, and 10 bases stayed unmatched. Germline assignment: CDR1 MNHEY and CDR2 SVGAGI. CDR3 length: 15 amino acids. For the CDR3, the DNA is TGTGCCAGCTCTCCTAGGGCTAGCGGGGGAGAGACCCAGTACTTC. Amino acids: CASSPRASGGETQYF.

The chain has TRBV30 and TRBJ1-5; 11 bases match TRBD1. The CDR3 covers 13 residues. V shed 2 bases, J shed 8 bases, and the junction held 2 bases outside the gene matches. Germline V gene sequence: CDR1 GTSNPN, CDR2 SVGIG (reference sequence). In DNA form, the CDR3 reads TGTGCCTGGAGTTGGGACAGGGGGGAGCCCCAGCATTTT. Residues: CAWSWDRGEPQHF.

The CDR3 loop reads CASSETGLRSKANVLTF. Written as DNA, the CDR3 is TGTGCCAGCAGCGAGACGGGACTGCGTAGTAAGGCCAACGTCCTGACTTTC. J is TRBJ2-6 and V is TRBV9; the D gene is possibly TRBD2 (6 bases). Germline CDR1 is SGDLS and CDR2 is YYNGEE. The CDR3 loop spans 17 amino acids. The V end was cut by 3 bases, the J end by 6 bases, with 19 bases between.

This chain connects TRBV4-2 to TRBJ2-7, with TRBD2 matching over 7 bases. Trimming cost V 3 bases and J 0 bases; bases outside gene matches: 11. Germline V lookup: CDR1 LGHNA, CDR2 YNFKEQ. The CDR3 consists of 17 residues. CDR3 region: CASSQTGGAVSSYEQYF. The CDR3 DNA reads TGTGCCAGCAGCCAGACGGGGGGAGCGGTTAGCTCCTACGAGCAGTACTTC.

The chain is built from TRBV6-5 and TRBJ2-7; D is ambiguous. V was shortened by 0 bases and J by 7 bases, with 13 bases between the two germline ends. The CDR3 is made up of 14 amino acids. Germline CDR1 and CDR2: MNHEY and SVGAGI. CDR3 sequence reads: CASSYSTGYGEQYF. The CDR3 DNA is TGTGCCAGCAGTTACTCGACTGGATATGGGGAGCAGTACTTC.

The J gene is TRBJ1-6, the V gene TRBV9; D unclear. Germline CDR1 and CDR2: SGDLS and YYNGEE. The CDR3 is made up of 15 amino acids. With 3 bases removed from V and 10 bases from J, the gap between germline ends came to 17 bases. In DNA, the CDR3 is TGTGCCAGCAGCGCCCGGGATACCGGCCAATCACCCCTCCACTTT. It codes for CASSARDTGQSPLHF.

CDR3 in amino acids: CATEEQGRSGYTF. CDR3 sequence (DNA): TGTGCCACGGAGGAACAGGGTAGATCTGGCTACACCTTC. V usage is TRBV7-9 and J usage is TRBJ1-2; D is possibly TRBD1 (6 bases). The CDR3 length is 13 residues. Trimming cost V 10 bases and J 7 bases, with 19 bases left between them. The germline gives CDR1 SEHNR, CDR2 FQNEAQ (reference sequence).

The rearrangement links TRBV6-5 to TRBJ1-2; 9 bases agree with TRBD1. After removal of 10 bases from V and 8 bases from J, the junction contained 14 bases not matched to a gene. The CDR3 spans 14 residues. Per the germline V gene, CDR1 is MNHEY and CDR2 is SVGAGI. CDR3 coding DNA: TGTGCCACCTCACCCGGGACAGGGTCGCGGGGCTACACCTTC. This gives the protein CATSPGTGSRGYTF.

V and J are TRBV5-1 and TRBJ2-2, with D unresolved. Germline V gene sequence: CDR1 SGHRS, CDR2 YFSETQ. The CDR3 is 11 amino acids. The V end lost 4 bases, the J end lost 8 bases, and 6 bases lay between the germline ends. CDR3 DNA sequence: TGCGCCAGCAGCCTCCCTGGGGAGCTGTTTTTT. Encoded protein: CASSLPGELFF.

V and J are TRBV9 and TRBJ1-1; weak D call: TRBD1 (5 bases). The CDR3 contains 13 residues. V was pared by 4 bases and J by 11 bases, with 18 bases between. The germline V gene encodes CDR1 SGDLS and CDR2 YYNGEE. CDR3 amino acids: CASSPPGQPWAFF. CDR3 in DNA: TGTGCCAGCAGCCCCCCAGGGCAGCCATGGGCTTTCTTT.

V gene TRBV7-2 combines with J gene TRBJ2-3; 10 bases match TRBD2. After removal of 7 bases from V and 5 bases from J, the junction contained 15 bases not matched to a gene. The CDR3 runs 17 residues. Germline V lookup: CDR1 SGHTA, CDR2 FQGNSA. The CDR3, as DNA: TGTGCCAGCACCGATCCGGCCAGCGGGGGGGCGAGAGATACGCAGTATTTT. This codes for CASTDPASGGARDTQYF.

The V and J genes are TRBV4-3 and TRBJ1-5, with D possibly matching TRBD1 (5 bases). CDR3 length equals 16 residues. The germline V and J ends were trimmed by 4 bases and 3 bases, with 16 bases remaining between them. Germline CDR1 LGHNA, CDR2 YSLEER. The CDR3 reads CASSPGPPGDNQPQHF. The CDR3 nucleotides read TGCGCCAGCAGCCCAGGGCCCCCAGGAGACAATCAGCCCCAGCATTTT.

The chain has TRBV4-1 and TRBJ1-2; 7 bases map to TRBD1. V gave up 3 bases and J gave up 4 bases; unmatched junction bases: 5. This CDR3 comprises 14 residues. Germline CDR1 is MGHRA and CDR2 is YSYEKL. CDR3 protein: CASSQRQGAYGYTF. CDR3 nucleotide sequence: TGCGCCAGCAGCCAGCGACAGGGAGCCTATGGCTACACCTTC.

This rearrangement joins TRBV27 to TRBJ2-3, with D possibly TRBD2 on 5 matching bases. This CDR3 contains 12 residues. CDR1 is MNHEY, CDR2 SMNVEV, per germline (reference sequence). The V end lost 6 bases, the J end lost 6 bases, and 10 bases lay between the germline ends. In DNA, the CDR3 is TGTGCCAGCAGGAGGACGGGGGATACGCAGTATTTT. This codes for CASRRTGDTQYF.

This chain joins TRBV4-1 and TRBJ1-5, with D possibly matching TRBD1 (5 bases). The CDR3 runs to 15 residues. Per the germline V gene, CDR1 is MGHRA and CDR2 is YSYEKL. Between the trimmed V and J ends, which lost 0 bases and 5 bases, there was a span of 11 bases. CDR3 DNA sequence: TGCGCCAGCAGCCAAGATCCAGGGAAATATCAGCCCCAGCATTTT. Encoded protein: CASSQDPGKYQPQHF.

The rearrangement links TRBV7-3 to TRBJ2-1; TRBD1 matches 7 bases. The V segment lost 5 bases and the J segment 8 bases; nucleotides outside the gene matches: 3. There are 12 residues in the CDR3. Germline CDR1 SGHTA, CDR2 FQGTGA. CDR3 region: CASSGQDDEQFF. For the CDR3, the DNA is TGTGCCAGCAGCGGACAGGATGATGAGCAGTTCTTC. Combining the CDR3 with reference TRBV7-3 and TRBJ2-1 gives the whole variable domain GAGVSQTPSNKVTEKGKYVELRCDPISGHTALYWYRQSLGQGPEFLIYFQGTGAADDSGLPNDRFFAVRPEGSVSTLKIQRTERGDSAVYLCASSGQDDEQFFGPGTRLTVL.

The chain uses TRBV11-2 and TRBJ1-1; D perhaps matches TRBD1 (5 bases). The V end lost 3 bases, the J end lost 1 base, and 12 bases lay between the germline ends. CDR1 is SGHAT and CDR2 is FQNNGV in the germline V gene. The CDR3 extends over 15 amino acids. The DNA of the CDR3 is TGTGCCAGCAGCTTTAGGTGGCAGGGGAACACTGAAGCTTTCTTT. This translates into CASSFRWQGNTEAFF.

The CDR3 sequence is CASSRGGTYNEQFF. Written as DNA, the CDR3 is TGTGCCAGCAGTCGCGGGGGAACCTACAATGAGCAGTTCTTC. V gene TRBV7-9 combines with J gene TRBJ2-1; 7 nucleotides line up with TRBD2. The length of the CDR3 is 14 residues. Trimming at V came to 6 bases and at J to 2 bases, leaving 4 bases not matched to a gene. Germline values: CDR1 SEHNR, CDR2 FQNEAQ (reference sequence).

V and J are TRBV28 and TRBJ2-7, with 11 nucleotides matching TRBD1. Germline V gene data show CDR1 as MDHEN and CDR2 as SYDVKM. The CDR3 has 13 residues. With V trimmed by 4 bases and J by 6 bases, 2 bases remained unmatched. CDR3 nucleotides: TGTGCCAGCAGTTGGGACAGGGGGAGCGAGCAGTACTTC. Its protein product is CASSWDRGSEQYF.

V is TRBV2 and J is TRBJ2-7; TRBD2 is a possible D gene (6 bases). The V gene's germline CDR1 is SNHLY and CDR2 FYNNEI. The CDR3 runs to 13 residues. Trimming stripped 5 bases from V and 4 bases from J, with 12 bases between. Here the CDR3 reads CASSSAGNYEQYF. DNA of the CDR3: TGTGCCAGCAGTTCTGCGGGGAATTACGAGCAGTACTTC.

On this clone itself: Mismatch with germline at one junction end may stem from a read error. V usage is TRBV5-4 and J usage is TRBJ2-1; 14 nucleotides line up with TRBD2. The CDR3 totals 16 residues. Germline V CDR1 and CDR2: SGHNT, YYREEE (reference sequence). The CDR3 region is CASTLGLAGAYNEQFF. CDR3 coding DNA: TGTGCCAGCACCTTGGGACTAGCGGGGGCCTACAATGAGCAGTTCTTC.

As regards this clone: The junction does not match germline at one end; this may be a read error. The V call is TRBV10-3, the J call TRBJ1-1; 8 bases match TRBD1. Germline CDR1 ENHRY, CDR2 SYGVKD. The CDR3 runs to 16 residues. CDR3 in DNA: TGTGCCACCAGTCCTCCGACAGGGGTTGAAAGCTTGAGGGCTTTCTTT. As protein: CATSPPTGVESLRAFF.

The V gene is TRBV6-4, the J gene TRBJ2-1, with 15 bases aligning to TRBD2. J was trimmed by 5 bases and V by 5 bases; bases with no gene match: 13. Germline CDR1 MRHNA, CDR2 SNTAGT. The CDR3 has 19 residues. The CDR3 DNA follows: TGTGCCAGCAGTAGGGGGGGACTAGCGGGGGGCGCCCTAAACAATGAGCAGTTCTTC. This translates into CASSRGGLAGGALNNEQFF.

To note about this clone: One end of the junction does not line up with germline, which may come from a read error. The chain combines TRBV6-1 with TRBJ1-1, with TRBD1 matching over 8 bases. Germline CDR1 MNHNS, CDR2 SASEGT. CDR3 size: 15 residues. The DNA of the CDR3 is TGTGCCAGCAGGGAAGGACAGGGACGGGAGACTGAAGCTTTCTTT. Protein sequence: CASREGQGRETEAFF.

As for this clone: A junction boundary mismatches the germline segment, possibly from a read error. J is TRBJ1-1 and V is TRBV28; 10 nucleotides line up with TRBD1. CDR1 and CDR2 (germline): MDHEN, SYDVKM. The CDR3 extends over 15 amino acids. The chain's CDR3 is CASSLLSPGQGRGEF. In DNA form, the CDR3 reads TGTGCCAGCAGTCTTCTTTCACCGGGACAGGGGCGCGGGGAATTT. Combining the CDR3 with reference TRBV28 and TRBJ1-1 gives the whole variable domain DVKVTQSSRYLVKRTGEKVFLECVQDMDHENMFWYRQDPGLGLRLIYFSYDVKMKEKGDIPEGYSVSREKKERFSLILESASTNQTSMYLCASSLLSPGQGRGEFGQGTRLTVV.

The rearrangement uses TRBV5-1 and TRBJ1-4; D gene unclear. CDR1 and CDR2 from the germline V gene are SGHRS and YFSETQ. V lost 0 bases and J 8 bases, leaving 14 bases between the germline ends. This CDR3 region has 15 residues. The CDR3 DNA reads as TGCGCCAGCAGCTTGGATGTCTCGGGTGGAGAAAAACTGTTTTTT. Translated, it gives CASSLDVSGGEKLFF.

This chain links TRBV6-1 with TRBJ1-5; 9 bases agree with TRBD1. The length of the CDR3 is 16 residues. Looked up from germline, CDR1 is MNHNS and CDR2 is SASEGT. The V segment lost 1 base and the J segment 1 base; nucleotides outside the gene matches: 2. CDR3 in DNA: TGTGCCAGCAGTGAAGGGGACAGGGTAAGCAATCAGCCCCAGCATTTT. Its protein is CASSEGDRVSNQPQHF.

The chain is built from TRBV19 and TRBJ2-3; 9 bases fit TRBD1. The CDR3 totals 13 residues. Unmatched junction bases numbered 4, after V lost 8 bases and J lost 4 bases. Germline values: CDR1 LNHDA, CDR2 SQIVND (reference sequence). As DNA, the CDR3 is TGTGCCAGTGGGGACAGGGTGGCAGATACGCAGTATTTT. Amino acids: CASGDRVADTQYF.